Following are 14 T cell receptor beta chains from one sample sequenced in a study of cytomegalovirus exposure and HLA in healthy donors. The PCR contained 60 Vbeta and 13 Jbeta primers. Data came from immunoSEQ multiplex PCR; TCRdb stores just in-frame clones and leaves some out. The data contain about 170,000 clones, approximately 85% of them singletons. The sequencing input was PBMCs. These receptors were collected from a man between 18 and 35 years old in good health and CMV-seropositive.

The rearrangement uses TRBV27 and TRBJ2-1; 10 bases match TRBD2. The V gene's germline CDR1 is MNHEY and CDR2 SMNVEV (reference sequence). With 7 bases clipped from V and 7 bases from J, the junction kept 13 bases outside the gene matches. There are 16 residues in the CDR3. The CDR3 nucleotides read TGTGCCAGCATCCCCTTTAGCGGGGGGTCGGGGAATGAGCAGTTCTTC. Encoded protein: CASIPFSGGSGNEQFF.

This clone was seen more than once but under ten times. Other DNA sequences in this specimen translate into the identical CDR3. The V gene is TRBV4-3, the J gene TRBJ1-1, with no clear D. The CDR3 sequence is 15 residues long. V lost 1 base and J lost 1, with 10 bases in between. In germline, CDR1 is LGHNA, CDR2 YSLEER. CDR3 bases: TGCGCCAGCAGCCAAGGGCGGAGGGAGAACACTGAAGCTTTCTTT. Amino acids: CASSQGRRENTEAFF.

The V call is TRBV5-1, the J call TRBJ1-2, with a weak D call TRBD1 (6 bases). V lost 4 bases and J 2 bases, leaving 15 bases between the germline ends. The CDR3 runs to 15 residues. The germline CDR1 and CDR2 sequences are SGHRS and YFSETQ. The CDR3 protein is CASSLFLQGNYGYTF. The CDR3 DNA is TGCGCCAGCAGCCTTTTTTTACAGGGAAACTATGGCTACACCTTC.

CDR3 residues: CASSMGQGIDTQYF. The CDR3 region has the DNA TGTGCCAGCAGTATGGGACAGGGAATAGATACGCAGTATTTT. The genes are TRBV27 and TRBJ2-3, with 9 bases aligning to TRBD1. This CDR3 comprises 14 residues. The trim removed 5 bases at V and 5 bases at J, leaving 5 bases unmatched. The germline V gene encodes CDR1 MNHEY and CDR2 SMNVEV (reference sequence).

In its sample, this clone was seen once. Other DNA sequences in this specimen translate into the identical CDR3. The V and J genes are TRBV5-4 and TRBJ1-1; TRBD1 agrees at 7 bases. CDR3 length equals 14 residues. Germline loops: CDR1 SGHNT, CDR2 YYREEE (reference sequence). With V trimmed by 4 bases and J by 11 bases, 14 bases remained unmatched. The CDR3: CASSDFWTGGEAFF. Written as DNA, the CDR3 is TGTGCCAGCAGCGACTTTTGGACAGGCGGTGAGGCTTTCTTT.

Only a few counts were recorded for this clone. As DNA, the CDR3 is TGTGCCAGCAGACAGGGCAATCAGCCCCAGCATTTT. It encodes CASRQGNQPQHF. This chain uses TRBV6-5 with TRBJ1-5; D may be TRBD1 (5 bases). From germline, CDR1 is MNHEY and CDR2 SVGAGI. The CDR3 has 12 amino acids. Trimming left V 6 bases short and J 2 bases short, with 5 bases between.

The chain is built from TRBV6-5 and TRBJ1-2; 7 bases agree with TRBD1. The CDR3 is 15 residues long. Germline V gene data show CDR1 as MNHEY and CDR2 as SVGAGI. Trimming removed 5 bases from V and 3 bases from J; junction bases left unmatched: 9. The CDR3 DNA follows: TGTGCCAGCAGTACAGACAGGGTTGGAGACTATGGCTACACCTTC. Translation: CASSTDRVGDYGYTF.

The chain combines TRBV4-3 with TRBJ2-1; 10 bases agree with TRBD2. The germline gives CDR1 LGHNA, CDR2 YSLEER. The CDR3 consists of 14 residues. The V and J ends lost 4 bases and 7 bases, in that order; junction bases with no gene match: 4. The CDR3 region is CASSPGLAWNEQFF. DNA of the CDR3: TGCGCCAGCAGCCCGGGACTAGCGTGGAATGAGCAGTTCTTC.

This rearrangement joins TRBV30 to TRBJ1-2; the D gene is possibly TRBD1 (6 bases). Deletions cut 0 bases from V and 8 bases from J, with 28 bases between. The CDR3 runs 18 residues. Germline V gene sequence: CDR1 GTSNPN, CDR2 SVGIG (reference sequence). The CDR3 DNA follows: TGTGCCTGGAGTGTATTAGGGCATTTGGGGGGGGCGCCACGAGGCTACACCTTC. It is translated as CAWSVLGHLGGAPRGYTF.

The CDR3 sequence is CASSLNYSPNIQYF. The CDR3 DNA is TGTGCCAGCAGCTTAAATTACTCACCGAACATTCAGTACTTC. The chain combines TRBV11-2 with TRBJ2-4; D gene unclear. The CDR3 loop spans 14 amino acids. Germline V gene sequence: CDR1 SGHAT, CDR2 FQNNGV. V lost 2 bases and J 7 bases, leaving 12 bases between the germline ends.

The chain joins TRBV7-3 to TRBJ2-3; 10 nucleotides line up with TRBD2. J was trimmed by 6 bases and V by 5 bases; bases with no gene match: 5. Germline values: CDR1 SGHTA, CDR2 FQGTGA. The CDR3 sequence is 14 residues long. Here the CDR3 reads CASSERGGPDTQYF. The CDR3 region has the DNA TGTGCCAGCAGCGAGCGGGGGGGCCCCGATACGCAGTATTTT. Full variable domain (outside the CDR3, taken from reference TRBV7-3 and TRBJ2-3): GAGVSQTPSNKVTEKGKYVELRCDPISGHTALYWYRQSLGQGPEFLIYFQGTGAADDSGLPNDRFFAVRPEGSVSTLKIQRTERGDSAVYLCASSERGGPDTQYFGPGTRLTVL.

A single count supports this clone. V is TRBV6-5 and J is TRBJ1-2, with TRBD1 identical over 10 bases. Trimming at V came to 5 bases and at J to 3 bases, leaving 6 bases not matched to a gene. Germline V gives CDR1 MNHEY, CDR2 SVGAGI. The CDR3 consists of 15 residues. The CDR3 sequence: CASSAPGTGDYGYTF. The CDR3 DNA reads TGTGCCAGCAGTGCACCCGGGACAGGGGACTATGGCTACACCTTC.

This chain connects TRBV9 to TRBJ2-1, with TRBD2 identical over 10 bases. Germline V gene lookup returns CDR1 SGDLS and CDR2 YYNGEE. The CDR3 is 15 amino acids. J gave up 7 bases and V 4 bases, and 8 bases lay outside the gene matches. CDR3 DNA: TGTGCCAGCAGCATGAGCGGGGGGGCGCGGAATGAGCAGTTCTTC. Translating it yields CASSMSGGARNEQFF.

CDR3 DNA: TGTGCCAGCAGTTTGACTAGCGGGTTCTACGAGCAGTACTTC. Residues: CASSLTSGFYEQYF. V is TRBV27 and J is TRBJ2-7, with 10 bases identical to TRBD2. V gave up 3 bases and J gave up 3 bases; unmatched junction bases: 2. CDR3 length equals 14 residues. Germline CDR1 and CDR2: MNHEY and SMNVEV (reference sequence).